The source of this TCR beta chain is a study of blood T cell repertoires in COVID-19. Whole-study context: The origin of the acute and convalescent COVID-19 samples was the United States, Italy and Spain. PBMCs, B-cell-depleted T cells, or T cells were the source of the cDNA or gDNA that made up the material.

This clone was seen only once. The same CDR3 is also encoded by other DNA sequences in this sample. Per the original data handling: Reference gene primers were amplified, and this amplification served to estimate nucleated cell counts. The repertoire was sequenced with immunoSEQ multiplex PCR; TCRdb's copy has only in-frame clones and lacks some. The V and J calls and clone size were taken over from that table, and D and trimming were inferred from the DNA. Of approximately 150,000 clones listed, roughly 78% were seen once; the top ten hold 13% to 15%. V was pared by 0 bases and J by 0 bases, with 8 bases between. Per germline, CDR1 MNHEY and CDR2 SVGAGI. This CDR3 comprises 15 residues.

The J gene is TRBJ1-2, the V gene TRBV6-5; D uncertain. The clonotype originates from a human donor with acute or convalescent COVID-19. The donor label of this sample is uncertain. Sample: peripheral blood. CDR3 bases: TGTGCCAGCAGTTACTCTGGAGTCTCTAACTATGGCTACACCTTC. It yields the protein CASSYSGVSNYGYTF.